This T cell receptor (beta chain) was retrieved from a study of circulating and synovial CD4+ cells in juvenile arthritis. Overall study results and limits: CPL versus bulk CD4 samples: T cell genome counts differed by at least an order of magnitude. Bulk blood CD4 repertoires were more diverse than these. Compared with bulk blood, circulating pathogenic-like lymphocytes shared substantially more CDR3 sequences with synovial T cells.

For this clone: The antigen remains undetermined.

The trim removed 2 bases at V and 1 base at J, leaving 8 bases unmatched. The CDR3 loop spans 18 amino acids. Germline V gene sequence: CDR1 LGHNA, CDR2 YNFKEQ. Donors were patients with active juvenile idiopathic arthritis. Assay: immunoSEQ multiplex PCR; the TCRdb copy retains only in-frame clones and omits some. The sample lists tens of thousands of clones, approximately 93% occurring once. The sequenced sample was CD4+ T cells from blood. This clonotype was sampled from a human donor with juvenile idiopathic arthritis. The rearrangement joins TRBV4-2 to TRBJ2-2; 9 bases match TRBD1. CDR3 nucleotide sequence: TGTGCCAGCAGCCAACCCCGGGCGGGACAGGGGAACACCGGGGAGCTGTTTTTT. The encoded protein is CASSQPRAGQGNTGELFF.